Shown below are 9 T cell receptor beta chains from a single sample sequenced in a study of blood T cell repertoires in COVID-19. Using immunoSEQ multiplex PCR, the repertoire was profiled, and TCRdb retains in-frame clones only, with some absent. The sample includes about 200,000 clones, roughly 84% of them seen just once. The material sequenced was PBMCs or T cells enriched from blood (not recorded which). All receptors derive from a man aged 35 to 55 who had recovered from COVID-19.

The chain links TRBV20-1 to TRBJ1-2, with 8 bases matching TRBD1. Trimming cost V 3 bases and J 13 bases; bases outside gene matches: 10. The CDR3 loop spans 12 amino acids. Germline CDR1 DFQATT, CDR2 SNEGSKA (reference sequence). CDR3 in DNA: TGCAGTGCTAGTTCAGGGGGCGTATACTCCACCTTC. Its protein is CSASSGGVYSTF.

The CDR3 DNA follows: TGTGCCAGCAGCTCCCCGGGACAGGGAGAGACCCAGTACTTC. Translating gives CASSSPGQGETQYF. This chain joins TRBV5-4 and TRBJ2-5; 9 nucleotides match TRBD1. J lost 4 bases, V lost 3 bases, and 4 bases had no gene match. The CDR3 runs 14 residues. Germline CDR1 reads SGHNT; CDR2 reads YYREEE (reference sequence).

This clone was picked up a small number of times. This chain links TRBV28 with TRBJ1-2; maybe TRBD1 (5 bases). Trimming left V 5 bases short and J 3 bases short, with 10 bases between. Looked up from germline, CDR1 is MDHEN and CDR2 is SYDVKM. This CDR3 is 13 amino acids long. CDR3 loop: CASSRTTDYGYTF. CDR3 DNA: TGTGCCAGCAGTAGGACAACCGACTATGGCTACACCTTC.

The rearrangement joins TRBV5-1 to TRBJ1-2; D remains unclear. CDR1 SGHRS and CDR2 YFSETQ come from the germline V gene. V was pared by 0 bases and J by 1 base, with 4 bases between. This CDR3 has 13 amino acids. The CDR3 DNA reads as TGCGCCAGCAGCTTGGGGAGTAACTATGGCTACACCTTC. It encodes CASSLGSNYGYTF. The full variable domain, completed using reference TRBV5-1 and TRBJ1-2, is KAGVTQTPRYLIKTRGQQVTLSCSPISGHRSVSWYQQTPGQGLQFLFEYFSETQRNKGNFPGRFSGRQFSNSRSEMNVSTLELGDSALYLCASSLGSNYGYTFGSGTRLTVV.

The chain carries TRBV4-3 and TRBJ2-2; D uncertain. Germline loops: CDR1 LGHNA, CDR2 YSLEER. The V end lost 0 bases, the J end lost 5 bases, and 10 bases lay between the germline ends. The CDR3 length is 15 residues. The CDR3 DNA reads TGCGCCAGCAGCCAAGATCTGGCAGTTACCGGGGAGCTGTTTTTT. Translation: CASSQDLAVTGELFF.

The chain couples TRBV11-2 to TRBJ2-3, with D hard to call. Germline V gene data show CDR1 as SGHAT and CDR2 as FQNNGV. V was pared by 6 bases and J by 2 bases, with 6 bases between. The CDR3 runs 12 residues. CDR3 DNA sequence: TGTGCCAGCAGACAGATCACAGATACGCAGTATTTT. It translates to CASRQITDTQYF.

The chain recombines TRBV7-2 with TRBJ1-2; D is possibly TRBD1 (5 bases). The CDR3 has 15 residues. The V gene lost 5 bases and the J gene lost 4 bases, with 17 bases spanning the gap. The germline CDR1 and CDR2 sequences are SGHTA and FQGNSA. CDR3 region: CASSAPARDLYGYTF. Written as DNA, the CDR3 is TGTGCCAGCAGCGCCCCGGCCAGGGATCTCTATGGCTACACCTTC.

The rearrangement joins TRBV7-3 to TRBJ1-2, with D possibly being TRBD1 (5 bases). V gave up 1 base and J gave up 7 bases, with 10 bases separating them. The CDR3 totals 13 residues. The germline V gene has CDR1 SGHTA and CDR2 FQGTGA. This chain's CDR3 is CASSLSQGAGYTF. CDR3 in DNA: TGTGCCAGCAGCTTAAGTCAGGGCGCTGGCTACACCTTC.

The V call is TRBV19, the J call TRBJ1-1, with no clear D. In germline, CDR1 is LNHDA, CDR2 SQIVND (reference sequence). CDR3 length: 13 amino acids. With 4 bases removed from V and 2 bases from J, the gap between germline ends came to 8 bases. CDR3 amino acids: CASSTTLNTEAFF. In nucleotides, the CDR3 is TGTGCCAGTAGTACTACCCTCAACACTGAAGCTTTCTTT.